The 21 T cell receptor beta chains in this list originate from one sample, sequenced in a study of shared clonotypes between healthy human individuals. Cells designated naive CD8 were CD45RO-negative and were positively selected for CCR7, with terminally differentiated effector memory CD45RA+ cells excluded. Here immunoSEQ multiplex PCR was the method, and the copy in TCRdb shows in-frame clones only, minus some. Of nearly 2 million clones in the sample, just under 95% are singletons; the top ten hold 1% to 1.5%. The sequencing input was naive CD8+ T cells sorted from blood. These receptors were taken from a man aged 18 to 29 in good health.

The chain has TRBV4-1 and TRBJ1-6; D unresolved. The CDR3 runs to 17 residues. Deletions cut 0 bases from V and 0 bases from J, with 9 bases between. The V gene's germline CDR1 is MGHRA and CDR2 YSYEKL. CDR3 in DNA: TGCGCCAGCAGCCAAGATCCGGAGAGCTCCTATAATTCACCCCTCCACTTT. Translation: CASSQDPESSYNSPLHF.

The V call is TRBV7-8, the J call TRBJ2-2; 10 nucleotides align to TRBD2. J lost 7 bases, V lost 4 bases, and 15 bases had no gene match. Germline V CDR1 and CDR2: SGHVS, FQNEAQ. The CDR3 is 18 residues long. The CDR3 here is CASSSLKGTSVQIGELFF. The CDR3 DNA reads as TGTGCCAGCAGCTCACTCAAGGGGACTAGCGTGCAGATCGGGGAGCTGTTTTTT.

The chain is built from TRBV9 and TRBJ2-7; D is unresolved. Trimming took 3 bases from V and 3 from J, leaving 10 bases between them. This CDR3 has 13 residues. Germline-derived CDR1 and CDR2 are SGDLS and YYNGEE. CDR3 nucleotides: TGTGCCAGCAGCGGGACGGAAGACTACGAGCAGTACTTC. This codes for CASSGTEDYEQYF. The whole variable domain, remainder taken from reference TRBV9 and TRBJ2-7, is DSGVTQTPKHLITATGQRVTLRCSPRSGDLSVYWYQQSLDQGLQFLIQYYNGEERAKGNILERFSAQQFPDLHSELNLSSLELGDSALYFCASSGTEDYEQYFGPGTRLTVT.

V usage is TRBV4-1 and J usage is TRBJ2-5, with no clear D. V gave up 0 bases and J gave up 5 bases, with 16 bases separating them. CDR3 length equals 16 residues. Per germline, CDR1 MGHRA and CDR2 YSYEKL. The CDR3 DNA reads TGCGCCAGCAGCCAAGATGGTGCCCCACCCGGGGAGACCCAGTACTTC. It codes for CASSQDGAPPGETQYF.

The rearrangement uses TRBV4-1 and TRBJ1-2; D not resolved. The CDR3 length is 12 residues. Germline CDR1 MGHRA, CDR2 YSYEKL. Trimming removed 0 bases at V and 8 bases at J, with 7 bases between. CDR3 sequence: CASSQEGKGYTF. The CDR3 nucleotides are TGCGCCAGCAGCCAAGAGGGGAAGGGCTACACCTTC.

The chain employs TRBV18 and TRBJ1-5; 9 bases agree with TRBD1. This CDR3 contains 16 residues. The germline gives CDR1 KGHSH, CDR2 LQKENI. V shed 3 bases and J 6 bases; nucleotides not matched to a gene: 9. The CDR3 reads CASSPPGQGAGQPQHF. The CDR3 bases are TGTGCCAGCTCACCGCCGGGACAGGGCGCGGGTCAGCCCCAGCATTTT.

The V and J genes are TRBV13 and TRBJ2-7; D is uncertain. V shed 4 bases and J shed 0 bases, with 7 bases lying between them. CDR3 length: 13 residues. Germline values: CDR1 PRHDT, CDR2 FYEKMQ (reference sequence). The CDR3 nucleotides are TGTGCCAGCAGCTACACCCTCTCCTACGAGCAGTACTTC. This sequence encodes CASSYTLSYEQYF.

The chain carries TRBV9 and TRBJ1-2, with D unresolved. Germline CDR1 is SGDLS and CDR2 is YYNGEE. V dropped 0 bases and J dropped 3 bases, with 15 bases sitting between them. The CDR3 loop spans 16 amino acids. The DNA for the CDR3 is TGTGCCAGCAGCGTAGCTAAGGCCTCAAGTGACTATGGCTACACCTTC. This sequence encodes CASSVAKASSDYGYTF.

This clone was picked up one time. The rearrangement uses TRBV7-9 and TRBJ1-6, with D unclear. This CDR3 has 12 residues. V was shortened by 1 base and J by 10 bases, with 5 bases between the two germline ends. Germline loops: CDR1 SEHNR, CDR2 FQNEAQ (reference sequence). The DNA of the CDR3 is TGTGCCAGCAGCTTAGTTGAGTCACCCCTCCACTTT. This codes for CASSLVESPLHF.

This rearrangement joins TRBV4-3 to TRBJ1-1, with D possibly matching TRBD1 (5 bases). This CDR3 spans 15 amino acids. Per the germline V gene, CDR1 is LGHNA and CDR2 is YSLEER. V lost 4 bases, J lost 1 base, and 13 bases lay in between. The chain's CDR3 is CASSLGTPSNTEAFF. In DNA, the CDR3 is TGCGCCAGCAGCCTCGGGACCCCTTCGAACACTGAAGCTTTCTTT.

This clone was seen only once. Different DNA sequences within this sample yield the same CDR3. V usage is TRBV7-2 and J usage is TRBJ2-7; D not resolved. This CDR3 comprises 13 residues. V gave up 2 bases and J gave up 0 bases, with 5 bases separating them. Germline values: CDR1 SGHTA, CDR2 FQGNSA. The CDR3 coding sequence is TGTGCCAGCAGCTTAACTACCTCCTACGAGCAGTACTTC. Translation: CASSLTTSYEQYF.

V gene TRBV19 combines with J gene TRBJ1-4, with D unresolved. V lost 4 bases and J lost 0, with 9 bases in between. CDR1 is LNHDA, CDR2 SQIVND, per germline (reference sequence). The CDR3 runs to 15 residues. The CDR3 nucleotides read TGTGCCAGTAGTAGGCCCGAGGCAACTAATGAAAAACTGTTTTTT. Translating gives CASSRPEATNEKLFF.

The chain employs TRBV5-6 and TRBJ1-2; no definite D call. Germline lookup yields CDR1 SGHDT and CDR2 YYEEEE. This CDR3 has 16 amino acids. Trimming shortened V by 0 bases and J by 3 bases, and 15 bases separated the two germline ends. The CDR3 region has the DNA TGTGCCAGCAGCTTGGCTAGTGGTGAAAAGTACTATGGCTACACCTTC. Its protein product is CASSLASGEKYYGYTF.

The chain is built from TRBV27 and TRBJ1-2; tentative D call: TRBD1 (5 bases). Germline-derived CDR1 and CDR2 are MNHEY and SMNVEV (reference sequence). The CDR3 loop spans 13 amino acids. Trimming shortened V by 0 bases and J by 8 bases, and 10 bases separated the two germline ends. The CDR3 coding sequence is TGTGCCAGCAGTTTATCCCGAGGGGTGGGCTACACCTTC. Translation gives CASSLSRGVGYTF.

The V call is TRBV5-6, the J call TRBJ2-7, with D unresolved. Trimming removed 0 bases from V and 5 bases from J, with 15 bases in between. There are 15 residues in the CDR3. Per the germline V gene, CDR1 is SGHDT and CDR2 is YYEEEE. The chain's CDR3 is CASSLVVGQVDEQYF. The CDR3 nucleotides read TGTGCCAGCAGCTTGGTTGTTGGTCAGGTCGACGAGCAGTACTTC. The entire variable domain, with the rest obtained from reference TRBV5-6 and TRBJ2-7, is as follows: DAGVTQSPTHLIKTRGQQVTLRCSPKSGHDTVSWYQQALGQGPQFIFQYYEEEERQRGNFPDRFSGHQFPNYSSELNVNALLLGDSALYLCASSLVVGQVDEQYFGPGTRLTVT.

The gene calls are TRBV9 and TRBJ2-5, with TRBD1 identical over 7 bases. Germline values: CDR1 SGDLS, CDR2 YYNGEE. CDR3 size: 15 residues. The junction had 5 bases not matched to a gene; V was cut back by 0 bases and J by 3 bases. DNA for the CDR3: TGTGCCAGCAGCGTAGCCCCCGGGACAGAAGAGACCCAGTACTTC. Translating gives CASSVAPGTEETQYF.

The chain uses TRBV27 and TRBJ1-5; D may be TRBD1 (6 bases). The CDR3 totals 13 residues. The V end lost 5 bases, the J end lost 5 bases, and 10 bases lay between the germline ends. Germline CDR1 reads MNHEY; CDR2 reads SMNVEV (reference sequence). DNA of the CDR3: TGTGCCAGCAGTGGGACAACTGATCAGCCCCAGCATTTT. This gives the protein CASSGTTDQPQHF.

This chain uses TRBV6-5 with TRBJ2-3, with D maybe TRBD2 (5 bases). Germline CDR1 is MNHEY and CDR2 is SVGAGI. Trimming shortened V by 3 bases and J by 2 bases, and 12 bases separated the two germline ends. The CDR3 extends over 15 amino acids. This CDR3 reads CASSYSEEPTDTQYF. The DNA for the CDR3 is TGTGCCAGCAGTTATTCGGAGGAGCCCACAGATACGCAGTATTTT.

The chain is built from TRBV27 and TRBJ2-3; no firm D call. This CDR3 contains 13 residues. The V gene's germline CDR1 is MNHEY and CDR2 SMNVEV (reference sequence). V was cut by 3 bases and J by 2 bases, with 6 bases left in between. CDR3 nucleotides: TGTGCCAGCAGTTTTCGGACCACAGATACGCAGTATTTT. It codes for CASSFRTTDTQYF.

This sequence joins TRBV11-2 and TRBJ2-1; the D is unclear. V dropped 1 base and J dropped 5 bases, with 9 bases sitting between them. The CDR3 runs to 14 residues. CDR1 and CDR2 (germline): SGHAT, FQNNGV. The CDR3 protein is CASSLVGIDNEQFF. CDR3 nucleotides: TGTGCCAGCAGCTTAGTCGGTATCGACAATGAGCAGTTCTTC.

The chain combines TRBV6-5 with TRBJ2-7, with 7 bases fitting TRBD1. Trimming cost V 2 bases and J 3 bases; bases outside gene matches: 4. The CDR3 is 14 residues long. Germline V gives CDR1 MNHEY, CDR2 SVGAGI. CDR3 DNA: TGTGCCAGCAGTTACGGGACAGACCACTACGAGCAGTACTTC. Encoded protein: CASSYGTDHYEQYF.